Below are 16 T cell receptor beta chains sequenced from a single sample in a study of blood T cell repertoires in COVID-19. Sequencing used immunoSEQ multiplex PCR; TCRdb keeps in-frame clones, though not all of them. The profile covers about 130,000 clones, with 86% appearing a single time and less than 2.5% taken by the ten largest. Sequencing input: PBMCs or T cells enriched from blood (not recorded which). These receptors came from a woman aged 45-65 years who had recovered from COVID-19.

The rearrangement uses TRBV2 and TRBJ2-6, with 7 bases identical to TRBD1. V was pared by 7 bases and J by 4 bases, with 7 bases of the junction left unmatched. CDR3 length: 15 residues. The germline V gene encodes CDR1 SNHLY and CDR2 FYNNEI. The CDR3 DNA reads TGTGCCAGCACCGCAGGGGGATCGGGGGCCAACGTCCTGACTTTC. Amino acids: CASTAGGSGANVLTF. The whole variable domain, remainder taken from reference TRBV2 and TRBJ2-6, is EPEVTQTPSHQVTQMGQEVILRCVPISNHLYFYWYRQILGQKVEFLVSFYNNEISEKSEIFDDQFSVERPDGSNFTLKIRSTKLEDSAMYFCASTAGGSGANVLTFGAGSRLTVL.

This clone was found once. V gene TRBV10-2 combines with J gene TRBJ2-7, with TRBD1 identical over 8 bases. In germline, CDR1 is WSHSY, CDR2 SAAADI. J was trimmed by 1 base and V by 6 bases; bases with no gene match: 5. The CDR3 totals 14 residues. The CDR3 is CASRTGQGSYEQYF. The CDR3 DNA reads as TGCGCCAGCAGAACCGGACAGGGATCCTACGAGCAGTACTTC.

The genes are TRBV5-1 and TRBJ2-3; TRBD1 aligns across 7 bases. This CDR3 region has 14 residues. Germline lookup yields CDR1 SGHRS and CDR2 YFSETQ. After removal of 3 bases from V and 9 bases from J, the junction contained 10 bases not matched to a gene. The CDR3 sequence is CASSSDTGVDTQYF. In nucleotides, the CDR3 is TGCGCCAGCAGCTCCGATACAGGGGTGGACACGCAGTATTTT.

CDR3 region: CASSFQTGGPYEQYF. The CDR3 DNA is TGTGCCAGCAGTTTCCAGACAGGGGGTCCCTACGAGCAGTACTTC. J is TRBJ2-7 and V is TRBV6-5; 9 nucleotides align to TRBD1. This CDR3 region has 15 residues. Trimming took 4 bases from V and 2 from J; bases not matched to a gene: 6. Germline CDR1 and CDR2: MNHEY and SVGAGI.

This chain joins TRBV6-2 or TRBV6-3 and TRBJ2-3, with a possible D match to TRBD1 (5 bases). The CDR3 is 14 residues long. V was pared by 6 bases and J by 2 bases, with 12 bases between. Germline V gene lookup returns CDR1 MNHEY and CDR2 SVGEGT. The DNA for the CDR3 is TGTGCCAGCAGCATCGACAGACCCACAGATACGCAGTATTTT. Amino acids: CASSIDRPTDTQYF.

This clone is a singleton in its sample. The V call is TRBV7-6, the J call TRBJ1-6; 7 positions match TRBD1. This CDR3 has 17 residues. Germline V gives CDR1 SGHVS, CDR2 FNYEAQ. The J segment lost 8 bases and the V segment lost 4 bases, leaving 14 bases of the junction unmatched. The CDR3 bases are TGTGCCAGCAGCTCCACCATCCTGACAGGGCCGGATTCACCCCTCCACTTT. Protein: CASSSTILTGPDSPLHF.

The rearrangement uses TRBV23-1 and TRBJ2-3; 9 bases fit TRBD1. TRBV23-1 is classed as an ORF, of uncertain function. V shed 11 bases, J shed 5 bases, and the junction held 20 bases outside the gene matches. The CDR3 totals 17 residues. CDR3 DNA: TGCGCCCAGGTTCCCGTTACGCTTGACAGGGGGGAAGATACGCAGTATTTT. This sequence encodes CAQVPVTLDRGEDTQYF.

This chain links TRBV6-6 with TRBJ1-1; no clear D gene. Trimming stripped 2 bases from V and 5 bases from J, with 9 bases between. The CDR3 covers 13 residues. CDR1 MNHNY and CDR2 SVGAGI come from the germline V gene (reference sequence). CDR3 coding DNA: TGTGCCAGCAGTTACGCTGGAGGGACTGAAGCTTTCTTT. The encoded protein is CASSYAGGTEAFF.

V usage is TRBV9 and J usage is TRBJ1-1; weak D call: TRBD1 (6 bases). CDR1 is SGDLS, CDR2 YYNGEE, per germline. V gave up 1 base and J gave up 1 base, with 11 bases separating them. The CDR3 totals 15 residues. The CDR3 protein is CASSVTGWANTEAFF. CDR3 coding DNA: TGTGCCAGCAGCGTAACAGGGTGGGCGAACACTGAAGCTTTCTTT. The full variable domain, its missing parts supplied by reference TRBV9 and TRBJ1-1, is DSGVTQTPKHLITATGQRVTLRCSPRSGDLSVYWYQQSLDQGLQFLIQYYNGEERAKGNILERFSAQQFPDLHSELNLSSLELGDSALYFCASSVTGWANTEAFFGQGTRLTVV.

The chain has TRBV6-1 and TRBJ2-7; a possible D gene is TRBD2 (7 bases). Germline V CDR1 and CDR2: MNHNS, SASEGT. This CDR3 region has 14 residues. With 7 bases removed from V and 0 bases from J, the gap between germline ends came to 13 bases. CDR3 sequence: CASTGGGYSYEQYF. The CDR3 nucleotides read TGTGCCAGCACGGGGGGCGGGTACTCCTACGAGCAGTACTTC.

The rearrangement links TRBV19 to TRBJ1-1; D unresolved. The germline V gene encodes CDR1 LNHDA and CDR2 SQIVND (reference sequence). This CDR3 has 14 residues. Trimming removed 3 bases at V and 5 bases at J, with 13 bases between. The CDR3: CASSIDRGRTEAFF. In DNA form, the CDR3 reads TGTGCCAGTAGTATTGACCGGGGAAGGACTGAAGCTTTCTTT.

Written as DNA, the CDR3 is TGCGCCAGCAGCTTGGAGCGGGGTAGCACAGATACGCAGTATTTT. It codes for CASSLERGSTDTQYF. The genes are TRBV5-1 and TRBJ2-3, with 7 bases fitting TRBD2. CDR1 is SGHRS and CDR2 is YFSETQ in the germline V gene. The CDR3 has 15 amino acids. The trim removed 0 bases at V and 0 bases at J, leaving 1 base unmatched.

The chain employs TRBV3-1 (or the pseudogene TRBV3-2) and TRBJ1-1; 7 bases match TRBD1. Germline V CDR1 and CDR2: LGHDT, YNNKEL (reference sequence). V lost 1 base to trimming and J lost 6 bases; unmatched junction nucleotides: 5. CDR3 length equals 14 residues. The CDR3 coding sequence is TGTGCCAGCAGCCAAGGGGGCAGGGGGTCTGAAGCTTTCTTT. It is translated as CASSQGGRGSEAFF.

This clone was counted a few times. V and J are TRBV7-2 and TRBJ1-2; 10 bases map to TRBD1. J was trimmed by 5 bases and V by 5 bases; bases with no gene match: 14. This CDR3 is built from 17 residues. Germline V lookup: CDR1 SGHTA, CDR2 FQGNSA. CDR3 coding DNA: TGTGCCAGCAGCCCGGGAGGGAGGACAGGGGGAGGATATGGCTACACCTTC. As protein: CASSPGGRTGGGYGYTF.

The chain has TRBV29-1 and TRBJ2-7, with TRBD1 identical over 11 bases. There are 13 residues in the CDR3. Germline V gene data show CDR1 as SQVTM and CDR2 as ANQGSEA. Trimming took 3 bases from V and 5 from J; bases not matched to a gene: 3. This CDR3 is CSVDGQGADEQYF. The CDR3 bases are TGCAGCGTTGACGGACAGGGGGCCGACGAGCAGTACTTC.

This chain joins TRBV11-2 and TRBJ1-2; D is ambiguous. Trimming pared 5 bases from V and 2 bases from J, leaving 9 bases between. Germline CDR1 SGHAT, CDR2 FQNNGV. This CDR3 contains 13 residues. The CDR3 sequence is CASSQQANYGYTF. The CDR3 region has the DNA TGTGCCAGCAGCCAGCAGGCAAACTATGGCTACACCTTC.